The next 18 T cell receptor beta chains were all read from a single sample in a study of cytomegalovirus exposure and HLA in healthy donors. 60 Vbeta and 13 Jbeta primers were used in PCR. Libraries were prepared by immunoSEQ multiplex PCR; TCRdb keeps only in-frame clonotypes and omits some of them. This table holds fewer than 150,000 clones, around 80% found once. The sequencing input was PBMCs. Receptor source: a man aged 25-40 years in good health and CMV-seronegative.

This clone was recorded a few times. The chain employs TRBV6-1 and TRBJ2-7; tentatively, D is TRBD1 (6 bases). Germline CDR1 reads MNHNS; CDR2 reads SASEGT. This CDR3 has 15 amino acids. V was trimmed by 5 bases and J by 3 bases, leaving 17 bases between them. CDR3: CASSMIGTISYEQYF. The CDR3 nucleotides read TGTGCCAGCAGTATGATTGGGACAATAAGCTACGAGCAGTACTTC.

V and J are TRBV6-6 and TRBJ1-5; 8 bases align to TRBD1. The CDR3 runs 13 residues. V lost 8 bases to trimming and J lost 4 bases; unmatched junction nucleotides: 4. Germline assignment: CDR1 MNHNY and CDR2 SVGAGI (reference sequence). CDR3 sequence: CASRQGPNQPQHF. The CDR3 coding sequence is TGTGCCAGCCGACAGGGGCCAAATCAGCCCCAGCATTTT.

The chain combines TRBV9 with TRBJ2-1, with D possibly being TRBD2 (5 bases). Germline CDR1 is SGDLS and CDR2 is YYNGEE. This CDR3 region has 12 residues. The ends were cut back, 3 bases at V and 4 bases at J, with 5 bases in the middle. The CDR3 region is CASSGGYNEQFF. As DNA, the CDR3 is TGTGCCAGCAGCGGAGGGTACAATGAGCAGTTCTTC.

The count of this clone is one. The chain combines TRBV25-1 with TRBJ1-1; D is undetermined. The V and J ends lost 4 bases and 2 bases respectively, with 14 bases between them. From germline, CDR1 is MGHDK and CDR2 SYGVNS. The CDR3 has 15 amino acids. CDR3 amino acids: CASSADWERNTEAFF. The CDR3 region has the DNA TGTGCCAGCAGTGCCGACTGGGAGCGCAACACTGAAGCTTTCTTT.

This clone was detected only a few times. The chain links TRBV5-6 to TRBJ1-3; maybe TRBD1 (6 bases). V gave up 2 bases and J gave up 0 bases, with 9 bases separating them. This CDR3 contains 15 residues. Germline CDR1 is SGHDT and CDR2 is YYEEEE. DNA for the CDR3: TGTGCCAGCAGCTTTGGGGGCCGCTCTGGAAACACCATATATTTT. This encodes CASSFGGRSGNTIYF.

CDR3 in DNA: TGTGCCAGCAGTCCCGAGGTGGAGCAAGAGACCCAGTACTTC. Translation: CASSPEVEQETQYF. The chain carries TRBV28 and TRBJ2-5; D remains unclear. The germline CDR1 and CDR2 sequences are MDHEN and SYDVKM. The CDR3 runs 14 residues. Trimming stripped 5 bases from V and 2 bases from J, with 12 bases between.

This clone was counted once. V gene TRBV19 combines with J gene TRBJ2-5, with 8 bases identical to TRBD1. With 5 bases clipped from V and 5 bases from J, the junction kept 4 bases outside the gene matches. CDR1 LNHDA and CDR2 SQIVND come from the germline V gene (reference sequence). The length of the CDR3 is 13 residues. CDR3 nucleotides: TGTGCCAGTAGTGAAACAGGGGGGGAGACCCAGTACTTC. Its protein product is CASSETGGETQYF. The whole variable domain, filled in from reference TRBV19 and TRBJ2-5, reads DGGITQSPKYLFRKEGQNVTLSCEQNLNHDAMYWYRQDPGQGLRLIYYSQIVNDFQKGDIAEGYSVSREKKESFPLTVTSAQKNPTAFYLCASSETGGETQYFGPGTRLLVL.

J is TRBJ2-5 and V is TRBV7-2, with a weak D call TRBD2 (6 bases). Germline loops: CDR1 SGHTA, CDR2 FQGNSA. The V and J ends lost 8 bases and 5 bases respectively, with 15 bases between them. The CDR3 spans 13 residues. CDR3 in DNA: TGTGCCAGCGCCGGGGGAGCAGGGGAGACCCAGTACTTC. It codes for CASAGGAGETQYF.

The chain has TRBV7-8 and TRBJ1-4; D might be TRBD1 (6 bases). Germline CDR1 SGHVS, CDR2 FQNEAQ. This CDR3 is built from 16 residues. V was clipped by 2 bases and J by 8 bases, with 18 bases between them. The CDR3 bases are TGTGCCAGCAGCTTAACTACCGGGACACGGATAGAAAAACTGTTTTTT. As protein: CASSLTTGTRIEKLFF.

This clone was seen a handful of times. The chain uses TRBV4-3 and TRBJ2-5; tentative D call: TRBD2 (5 bases). The germline gives CDR1 LGHNA, CDR2 YSLEER. Trimming cost V 0 bases and J 1 base, with 9 bases left between them. This CDR3 is 15 amino acids long. The CDR3 here is CASSQETSGQETQYF. As DNA, the CDR3 is TGCGCCAGCAGCCAAGAGACGAGCGGCCAAGAGACCCAGTACTTC.

J is TRBJ2-5 and V is TRBV7-9; 9 bases align to TRBD2. The J call may be incorrect, as the DNA end agrees better with TRBJ2-7. The V gene's germline CDR1 is SEHNR and CDR2 FQNEAQ (reference sequence). CDR3 length: 16 residues. The CDR3 nucleotides are TGTGCCAGCAGCCCAGGGGACTTAGCGGGAGAATACGAGCAGTACTTC. This sequence encodes CASSPGDLAGEYEQYF.

The V and J genes are TRBV6-5 and TRBJ1-2, with 8 bases identical to TRBD1. This CDR3 contains 16 residues. Germline loops: CDR1 MNHEY, CDR2 SVGAGI. The V and J ends lost 0 bases and 8 bases, in that order; junction bases with no gene match: 11. CDR3 nucleotides: TGTGCCAGCAGTTACTCACCCGTCGGACAGGGAGGGGGCTACACCTTC. This sequence encodes CASSYSPVGQGGGYTF.

The genes are TRBV28 and TRBJ1-5; possibly TRBD1 for D (6 bases). The CDR3 is 19 amino acids. From germline, CDR1 is MDHEN and CDR2 SYDVKM. V was shortened by 2 bases and J by 3 bases, with 23 bases between the two germline ends. The CDR3 sequence: CASSLRPGHVLYNNQPQHF. DNA for the CDR3: TGTGCCAGCAGTTTACGCCCGGGACACGTGCTATATAACAATCAGCCCCAGCATTTT.

The V call is TRBV14, the J call TRBJ2-1; 7 bases align to TRBD2. Per germline, CDR1 SGHDN and CDR2 FVKESK. The J segment lost 4 bases and the V segment lost 6 bases, leaving 9 bases of the junction unmatched. The CDR3 has 15 amino acids. The CDR3 here is CASRANSGYYNEQFF. The CDR3 coding sequence is TGTGCCAGCAGGGCTAATAGCGGGTATTACAATGAGCAGTTCTTC.

This chain links TRBV18 with TRBJ2-1; 15 nucleotides agree with TRBD2. V shed 4 bases, J shed 8 bases, and the junction held 12 bases outside the gene matches. The CDR3 is 18 residues long. Germline CDR1 and CDR2: KGHSH and LQKENI. This chain's CDR3 is CASSRYGLAGGPGDEQFF. CDR3 DNA sequence: TGTGCCAGCTCACGATACGGACTAGCGGGAGGGCCGGGGGATGAGCAGTTCTTC.

CDR3 DNA: TGTGCCAGCGGGGCTGGGAACTCTGGGGCCAACGTCCTGACTTTC. It specifies CASGAGNSGANVLTF. The chain employs TRBV7-6 and TRBJ2-6, with D tentatively TRBD1 (5 bases). The CDR3 is made up of 15 amino acids. V was trimmed by 8 bases and J by 0 bases, leaving 11 bases between them. The V gene's germline CDR1 is SGHVS and CDR2 FNYEAQ. The whole variable domain, remainder taken from reference TRBV7-6 and TRBJ2-6, is GAGVSQSPRYKVTKRGQDVALRCDPISGHVSLYWYRQALGQGPEFLTYFNYEAQQDKSGLPNDRFSAERPEGSISTLTIQRTEQRDSAMYRCASGAGNSGANVLTFGAGSRLTVL.

The sample holds one count of this clone. The rearrangement uses TRBV7-2 and TRBJ2-1; tentative D call: TRBD2 (6 bases). CDR3 length equals 12 residues. V lost 4 bases and J 12 bases, leaving 13 bases between the germline ends. In germline, CDR1 is SGHTA, CDR2 FQGNSA. The CDR3 here is CASSSSRDLQFF. CDR3 in DNA: TGTGCCAGCAGCTCCTCCCGGGACTTGCAGTTCTTC.

This chain uses TRBV5-1 with TRBJ2-1, with 13 bases lining up with TRBD2. The length of the CDR3 is 15 residues. Germline V gives CDR1 SGHRS, CDR2 YFSETQ. The trim removed 4 bases at V and 6 bases at J, leaving 4 bases unmatched. As DNA, the CDR3 is TGCGCCAGCAGCCACCGGACTAGCGGGAGCAATGAGCAGTTCTTC. It codes for CASSHRTSGSNEQFF. The full variable domain, rest sourced from reference TRBV5-1 and TRBJ2-1, is KAGVTQTPRYLIKTRGQQVTLSCSPISGHRSVSWYQQTPGQGLQFLFEYFSETQRNKGNFPGRFSGRQFSNSRSEMNVSTLELGDSALYLCASSHRTSGSNEQFFGPGTRLTVL.